One and the same sample provided the 5 T cell receptor beta chains below, sequenced in a study of blood T cell repertoires in COVID-19. The method was immunoSEQ multiplex PCR; TCRdb's version includes in-frame clones alone and lacks a portion of them. The top ten hold roughly 17% of the sample, which has 170,000 or so clones, 60% to 80% seen once. Sample: PBMCs or T cells enriched from blood (not recorded which). Every receptor here comes from a woman aged 45-65 years who had recovered from COVID-19.

This clone occurred once. The genes are TRBV4-1 and TRBJ1-1; a possible D gene is TRBD1 (6 bases). Germline-derived CDR1 and CDR2 are MGHRA and YSYEKL. The CDR3 runs 16 residues. V was cut by 0 bases and J by 0 bases, with 11 bases left in between. CDR3 protein: CASSQDPGQLNTEAFF. The CDR3 DNA follows: TGCGCCAGCAGCCAAGACCCGGGACAACTGAACACTGAAGCTTTCTTT.

The rearrangement links TRBV6-6 to TRBJ1-2, with D unclear. Trimming left V 4 bases short and J 4 bases short, with 7 bases between. Germline V gene lookup returns CDR1 MNHNY and CDR2 SVGAGI (reference sequence). CDR3 length equals 12 residues. The CDR3 reads CASSSSSYGYTF. CDR3 nucleotide sequence: TGTGCCAGCAGTTCCTCCTCCTATGGCTACACCTTC.

J is TRBJ2-2 and V is TRBV2; 10 bases line up with TRBD1. The germline CDR1 and CDR2 sequences are SNHLY and FYNNEI. The CDR3 runs to 16 residues. After removal of 4 bases from V and 0 bases from J, the junction contained 2 bases not matched to a gene. The CDR3 sequence: CASSVDRGTNTGELFF. In DNA form, the CDR3 reads TGTGCCAGCAGTGTGGACAGGGGGACGAACACCGGGGAGCTGTTTTTT.

This clone was counted once. The chain uses TRBV19 and TRBJ2-7; D remains unclear. CDR1 and CDR2 (germline): LNHDA, SQIVND (reference sequence). The CDR3 is 14 residues long. Deletions cut 5 bases from V and 0 bases from J, with 11 bases between. For the CDR3, the DNA is TGTGCCAGTAGTGCTCAGGCGAGCTCCTACGAGCAGTACTTC. Its protein product is CASSAQASSYEQYF. Looking up the rest from reference TRBV19 and TRBJ2-7 gives the full variable domain: DGGITQSPKYLFRKEGQNVTLSCEQNLNHDAMYWYRQDPGQGLRLIYYSQIVNDFQKGDIAEGYSVSREKKESFPLTVTSAQKNPTAFYLCASSAQASSYEQYFGPGTRLTVT.

The J gene is TRBJ2-3, the V gene TRBV5-1, with a possible D match to TRBD2 (5 bases). V was clipped by 0 bases and J by 0 bases, with 23 bases between them. The CDR3 is made up of 20 amino acids. Germline lookup yields CDR1 SGHRS and CDR2 YFSETQ. The CDR3 here is CASSLGVRTGTTPSTDTQYF. For the CDR3, the DNA is TGCGCCAGCAGCTTGGGCGTAAGGACTGGAACAACCCCTAGCACAGATACGCAGTATTTT. Full variable domain (outside the CDR3, taken from reference TRBV5-1 and TRBJ2-3): KAGVTQTPRYLIKTRGQQVTLSCSPISGHRSVSWYQQTPGQGLQFLFEYFSETQRNKGNFPGRFSGRQFSNSRSEMNVSTLELGDSALYLCASSLGVRTGTTPSTDTQYFGPGTRLTVL.